This T cell receptor beta chain was documented in a study of CD8 T cells in ankylosing spondylitis. Study findings and constraints: Disease-linked clones had a CD8+ phenotype and relatively low frequency in peripheral blood. The study identified a TCR beta motif of several highly homologous variants that appeared characteristic of ankylosing spondylitis blood. Reportedly, significant enrichment of disease-linked clones occurred in matched ankylosing spondylitis synovial fluid.

This CDR3 comprises 17 residues. CDR1 and CDR2 from the germline V gene are ENHRY and SYGVKD. Trimming took off 2 bases at V and 5 bases at J, with 18 bases between the two ends. By quantitative 5'-RACE with molecular barcodes, the TCR beta libraries were made. TCRdb recomputed calls from the 5' RACE reads with MiXCR, one row per CDR3 protein. Seen here are 300,000 to 400,000 distinct CDR3 sequences, more than 9% observed once, and the top ten hold roughly a tenth. This clonotype occurred a few times. The target antigen is unknown. The TCR sequence derives from a female donor with ankylosing spondylitis or in good health (not recorded which). The gene calls are TRBV10-3 and TRBJ2-2; possibly TRBD1 for D (6 bases). The source material was blood, either unsorted or a sorted T cell fraction (not recorded which). CDR3 in DNA: TGTGCCATCAGTGAGAGGGTGGAACAGGGAAAAACCGGGGAGCTGTTTTTT. This codes for CAISERVEQGKTGELFF.